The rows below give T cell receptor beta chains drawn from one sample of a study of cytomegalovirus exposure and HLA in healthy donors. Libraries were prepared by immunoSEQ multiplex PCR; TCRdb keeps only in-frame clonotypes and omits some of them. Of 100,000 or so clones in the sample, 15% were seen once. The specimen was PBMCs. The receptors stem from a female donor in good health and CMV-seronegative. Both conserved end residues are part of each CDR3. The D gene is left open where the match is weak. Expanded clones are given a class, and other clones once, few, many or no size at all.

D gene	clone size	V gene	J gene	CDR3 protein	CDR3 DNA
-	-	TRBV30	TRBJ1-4	CAWTTGRSGSEKLFF	TGTGCCTGGACCACAGGGCGGTCGGGGTCTGAAAAACTGTTTTTT
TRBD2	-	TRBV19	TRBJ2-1	CASSLPPAGLAFNEQFF	TGTGCCAGTAGTTTGCCCCCAGCAGGACTAGCATTCAATGAGCAGTTCTTC
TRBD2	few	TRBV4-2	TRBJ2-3	CASSQVAGGTDTQYF	TGTGCCAGCAGCCAAGTAGCGGGAGGCACAGATACGCAGTATTTT
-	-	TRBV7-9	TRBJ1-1	CASSSDSDTEAFF	TGTGCCAGCAGCTCGGACAGTGACACTGAAGCTTTCTTT
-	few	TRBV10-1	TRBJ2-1	CASSESGRGEQFF	TGCGCCAGCAGTGAGTCCGGTCGGGGGGAGCAGTTCTTC
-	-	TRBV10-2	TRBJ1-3	CASSESWQISGNTIYF	TGCGCCAGCAGTGAGTCATGGCAGATCTCTGGAAACACCATATATTTT
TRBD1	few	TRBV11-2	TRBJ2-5	CASSWDSRETQYF	TGTGCCAGCAGCTGGGACAGCCGGGAGACCCAGTACTTC
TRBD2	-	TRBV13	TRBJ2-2	CASSSSGGAYNTGELFF	TGTGCCAGCAGCTCCTCGGGGGGAGCGTATAACACCGGGGAGCTGTTTTTT
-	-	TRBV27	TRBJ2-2	CASSSSRGTGELFF	TGTGCCAGCAGTTCTTCCAGGGGCACCGGGGAGCTGTTTTTT
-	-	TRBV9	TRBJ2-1	CASTPGGVNNEQFF	TGTGCCAGCACCCCAGGCGGGGTCAACAATGAGCAGTTCTTC
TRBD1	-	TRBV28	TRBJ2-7	CASSPSAGDRGYYEQYF	TGTGCCAGCAGCCCGTCGGCGGGGGACAGGGGATACTACGAGCAGTACTTC
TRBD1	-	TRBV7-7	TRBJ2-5	CASSLSPTGWETQYF	TGTGCTAGCAGCTTAAGCCCGACAGGGTGGGAGACCCAGTACTTC
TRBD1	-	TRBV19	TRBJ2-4	CASSTRTQKGALVKNIQYF	TGTGCCAGTAGTACGCGGACCCAGAAGGGGGCTCTGGTCAAAAACATTCAGTACTTC
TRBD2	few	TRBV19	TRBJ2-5	CASSPQRGGEETQYF	TGTGCCAGTAGTCCTCAGCGGGGGGGCGAGGAGACCCAGTACTTC
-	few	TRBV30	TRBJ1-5	CAWSVSTFVQGNQPQHF	TGTGCCTGGAGTGTCTCAACTTTCGTTCAGGGCAATCAGCCCCAGCATTTT
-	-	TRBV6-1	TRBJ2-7	CASSEAPGTGTYEQYF	TGTGCCAGCAGTGAAGCGCCTGGGACTGGTACCTACGAGCAGTACTTC
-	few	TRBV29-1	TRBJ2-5	CSVFGEGVGETQYF	TGCAGCGTTTTTGGGGAGGGGGTCGGAGAGACCCAGTACTTC
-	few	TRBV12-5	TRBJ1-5	CASGLGPRGGNQPQHF	TGTGCTAGTGGTTTGGGCCCACGGGGAGGAAATCAGCCCCAGCATTTT
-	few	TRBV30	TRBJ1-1	CAWSVQTNTEAFF	TGTGCCTGGAGTGTACAGACGAACACTGAAGCTTTCTTT
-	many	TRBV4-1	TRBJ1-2	CASSQIGQFYGYTF	TGCGCCAGCAGCCAAATCGGACAGTTCTATGGCTACACCTTC
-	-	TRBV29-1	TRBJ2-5	CSARDSGAETQYF	TGCAGCGCCCGGGATTCGGGTGCAGAGACCCAGTACTTC
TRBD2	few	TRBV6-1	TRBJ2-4	CASDSSGRDIQYF	TGTGCCAGCGATTCTAGCGGGAGGGACATTCAGTACTTC
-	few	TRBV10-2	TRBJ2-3	CASSEGGGRDTQYF	TGCGCCAGCAGTGAGGGCGGAGGGCGAGATACGCAGTATTTT
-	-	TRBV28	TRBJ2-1	CASRTQGRGSYNEQFF	TGTGCCAGCCGTACCCAGGGAAGAGGCTCCTACAATGAGCAGTTCTTC
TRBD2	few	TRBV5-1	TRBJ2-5	CASLGTSGRAGETQYF	TGCGCCAGCCTCGGGACTAGCGGGAGGGCCGGAGAGACCCAGTACTTC
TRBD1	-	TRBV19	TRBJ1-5	CASSLSGTGGTQHF	TGTGCCAGTAGCCTTTCCGGGACAGGGGGGACCCAGCATTTT
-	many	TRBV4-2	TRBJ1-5	CASSQGGQGNQPQHF	TGTGCCAGCAGCCAAGGGGGGCAGGGCAATCAGCCCCAGCATTTT
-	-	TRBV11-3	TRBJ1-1	CASSPSQDTEAFF	TGTGCCAGCAGCCCCTCCCAGGACACTGAAGCTTTCTTT
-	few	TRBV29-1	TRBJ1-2	CSVGGYLQPNYGYTF	TGCAGCGTTGGAGGATACCTACAACCTAACTATGGCTACACCTTC
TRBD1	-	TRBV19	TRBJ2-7	CASSIDPGQGGEQYF	TGTGCCAGTAGTATCGACCCGGGACAGGGTGGCGAGCAGTACTTC
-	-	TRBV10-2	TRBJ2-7	CASSAYSSYEQYF	TGCGCCAGCAGTGCTTACAGCTCCTACGAGCAGTACTTC
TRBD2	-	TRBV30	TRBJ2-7	CAWEVGRGGEQYF	TGTGCCTGGGAAGTGGGGAGGGGTGGGGAGCAGTACTTC
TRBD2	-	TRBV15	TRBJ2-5	CATSRDPSVGLAGTSAQYF	TGTGCCACCAGCAGAGATCCCTCCGTTGGACTAGCGGGAACATCGGCCCAGTACTTC
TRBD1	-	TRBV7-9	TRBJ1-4	CASSSLAGTGGEKLFF	TGTGCCAGCAGCTCCCTAGCTGGGACAGGGGGCGAAAAACTGTTTTTT
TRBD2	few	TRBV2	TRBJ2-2	CASRGTSGRTTGELFF	TGTGCCAGCAGGGGGACTAGCGGGAGGACCACCGGGGAGCTGTTTTTT
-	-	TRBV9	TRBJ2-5	CASSEFSGQETQYF	TGTGCCAGCAGCGAGTTCAGCGGGCAAGAGACCCAGTACTTC
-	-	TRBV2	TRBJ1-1	CASSEVERSSTEAFF	TGTGCCAGCAGTGAAGTGGAGAGGTCGAGCACTGAAGCTTTCTTT
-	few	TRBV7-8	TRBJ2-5	CASSLGQPEETQYF	TGTGCCAGCAGCTTAGGACAGCCCGAAGAGACCCAGTACTTC
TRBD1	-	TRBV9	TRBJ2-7	CASSVELGQGQEQYF	TGTGCCAGCAGCGTAGAGCTGGGACAGGGCCAGGAGCAGTACTTC
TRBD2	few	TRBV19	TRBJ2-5	CASSIPGLAGTETQYF	TGTGCCAGTAGTATTCCGGGACTAGCGGGAACAGAGACCCAGTACTTC
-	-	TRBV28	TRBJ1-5	CASSFVTVDQPQHF	TGTGCCAGCAGTTTTGTAACAGTCGATCAGCCCCAGCATTTT